The 21 T cell receptor beta chains below were found in one sample sequenced in a study of cytomegalovirus exposure and HLA in healthy donors. PCR was performed using 60 Vbeta and 13 Jbeta primers. Profiled with immunoSEQ multiplex PCR; TCRdb holds only in-frame clones, not every one. The sample gives around 180,000 clones, about four fifths of which show up once; about 1.8% is in the top ten. Sequencing was performed on PBMCs. These receptors were obtained from a young man in good health and CMV-seronegative.

The chain carries TRBV7-9 and TRBJ2-5, with D maybe TRBD2 (6 bases). The germline CDR1 and CDR2 sequences are SEHNR and FQNEAQ (reference sequence). Trimming cost V 7 bases and J 2 bases, with 14 bases left between them. The CDR3 is 14 amino acids. The CDR3 spells CASTRWREQETQYF. The CDR3 DNA sequence: TGTGCCAGCACCCGGTGGCGGGAACAAGAGACCCAGTACTTC.

This chain joins TRBV9 and TRBJ2-7, with TRBD2 matching over 8 bases. V was pared by 1 base and J by 6 bases, with 3 bases of the junction left unmatched. Germline CDR1 reads SGDLS; CDR2 reads YYNGEE. The CDR3 length is 13 residues. The CDR3 bases are TGTGCCAGCAGCGTAACGGGGGGGGCCGAGCAGTACTTC. Residues: CASSVTGGAEQYF.

CDR3 loop: CASSQDLVRGQDTQYF. The CDR3 DNA sequence: TGCGCCAGCAGCCAAGACTTGGTCAGGGGGCAAGATACGCAGTATTTT. The rearrangement links TRBV4-3 to TRBJ2-3; 8 positions agree with TRBD1. V lost 0 bases to trimming and J lost 5 bases; unmatched junction nucleotides: 7. The CDR3 runs to 16 residues. Germline V gene data show CDR1 as LGHNA and CDR2 as YSLEER.

V is TRBV9 and J is TRBJ2-2; 8 bases map to TRBD2. The germline V gene has CDR1 SGDLS and CDR2 YYNGEE. The CDR3 sequence is 16 residues long. V lost 4 bases and J lost 0; bases outside the gene matches: 5. The CDR3 loop is CASSMAAGANTGELFF. CDR3 nucleotides: TGTGCCAGCAGCATGGCAGCGGGGGCGAACACCGGGGAGCTGTTTTTT.

V gene TRBV28 combines with J gene TRBJ2-7, with TRBD1 matching over 8 bases. CDR1 and CDR2 (germline): MDHEN, SYDVKM. The length of the CDR3 is 12 residues. V lost 6 bases to trimming and J lost 2 bases; unmatched junction nucleotides: 0. This chain's CDR3 is CASRQGAYEQYF. The CDR3 DNA follows: TGTGCCAGCAGACAGGGGGCCTACGAGCAGTACTTC.

The chain has TRBV6-6 and TRBJ2-7, with 7 positions matching TRBD2. V was clipped by 1 base and J by 7 bases; unmatched bases: 4. Germline assignment: CDR1 MNHNY and CDR2 SVGAGI (reference sequence). The CDR3 totals 13 residues. This CDR3 reads CASSYWTGGEQYF. Here the CDR3 DNA reads TGTGCCAGCAGTTACTGGACCGGGGGGGAGCAGTACTTC.

This CDR3 is CASSPDRDQPQHF. CDR3 DNA: TGTGCCAGCTCACCGGACAGGGATCAGCCCCAGCATTTT. The chain is built from TRBV18 and TRBJ1-5; 8 bases agree with TRBD1. From germline, CDR1 is KGHSH and CDR2 LQKENI. V dropped 3 bases and J dropped 5; count of bases not matched to a gene: 0. This CDR3 spans 13 amino acids.

This chain uses TRBV5-8 with TRBJ1-3; 7 nucleotides align to TRBD1. The CDR3 runs 16 residues. CDR1 and CDR2 (germline): SGHTS, YDEGEE. J was trimmed by 3 bases and V by 3 bases; bases with no gene match: 9. The CDR3 sequence: CASSWNRGAVGNTIYF. The CDR3 nucleotides read TGTGCCAGCAGCTGGAACAGGGGAGCGGTTGGAAACACCATATATTTT.

J is TRBJ2-3 and V is TRBV7-9; D possibly corresponds to TRBD2 (5 bases). In germline, CDR1 is SEHNR, CDR2 FQNEAQ (reference sequence). The CDR3 has 12 amino acids. V lost 4 bases, J lost 8 bases, and 10 bases lay in between. In DNA form, the CDR3 reads TGTGCCAGCAGCTCGCTAGAGGGTACGCAGTATTTT. Its protein is CASSSLEGTQYF.

The chain couples TRBV6-5 to TRBJ2-7; TRBD1 matches at 7 bases. V was pared by 4 bases and J by 4 bases, with 7 bases of the junction left unmatched. This CDR3 is built from 14 residues. CDR1 and CDR2 (germline): MNHEY, SVGAGI. CDR3 region: CASSSRGRGYEQYF. Here the CDR3 DNA reads TGTGCCAGCAGTTCCCGAGGCAGGGGGTACGAGCAGTACTTC.

This rearrangement joins TRBV5-1 to TRBJ2-7; D might be TRBD1 (6 bases). Trimming shortened V by 2 bases and J by 3 bases, and 9 bases separated the two germline ends. From germline, CDR1 is SGHRS and CDR2 YFSETQ. The CDR3 spans 13 residues. The CDR3 is CASSLGQSYEQYF. The CDR3 DNA reads TGCGCCAGCAGCTTAGGACAGAGCTACGAGCAGTACTTC. Supplemented by reference TRBV5-1 and TRBJ2-7, the full variable domain reads KAGVTQTPRYLIKTRGQQVTLSCSPISGHRSVSWYQQTPGQGLQFLFEYFSETQRNKGNFPGRFSGRQFSNSRSEMNVSTLELGDSALYLCASSLGQSYEQYFGPGTRLTVT.

This chain links TRBV28 with TRBJ2-7; the match to TRBD1 covers 11 bases. CDR3 length: 14 amino acids. Germline CDR1 MDHEN, CDR2 SYDVKM. V gave up 7 bases and J gave up 3 bases; unmatched junction bases: 5. The CDR3 protein is CASIKDRGLYEQYF. Written as DNA, the CDR3 is TGTGCCAGCATTAAGGACAGGGGGCTCTACGAGCAGTACTTC.

This clone was seen once. The chain joins TRBV5-1 to TRBJ1-1; a possible D gene is TRBD1 (6 bases). The CDR3 is 17 amino acids. V was shortened by 4 bases and J by 0 bases, with 19 bases between the two germline ends. CDR1 is SGHRS and CDR2 is YFSETQ in the germline V gene. The CDR3, as DNA: TGCGCCAGCAGCCCCTACAGGGTCGGGCAGATGAACACTGAAGCTTTCTTT. The encoded protein is CASSPYRVGQMNTEAFF.

This clone has only one observation. The CDR3, as DNA: TGTGCCAGCAGCTTAGGTCTCCTCAGATTTGCGTACTTC. This gives the protein CASSLGLLRFAYF. V and J are TRBV7-2 and TRBJ2-5; D is uncertain. Germline V lookup: CDR1 SGHTA, CDR2 FQGNSA. V lost 1 base and J 13 bases, leaving 16 bases between the germline ends. The CDR3 loop spans 13 amino acids.

The rearrangement uses TRBV6-4 and TRBJ1-2; D may be TRBD1 (5 bases). This CDR3 comprises 15 residues. V was clipped by 0 bases and J by 4 bases, with 12 bases between them. Looked up from germline, CDR1 is MRHNA and CDR2 is SNTAGT. The CDR3: CASSDSMTDLYGYTF. In DNA, the CDR3 is TGTGCCAGCAGTGACTCGATGACAGACCTCTATGGCTACACCTTC.

Only a few counts were recorded for this clone. CDR3 nucleotides: TGCGCCAGCAGGGGGACGGGGGGCGGCTCTGGGGCCAACGTCCTGACTTTC. It yields the protein CASRGTGGGSGANVLTF. The gene calls are TRBV10-1 and TRBJ2-6; D perhaps matches TRBD2 (7 bases). Per the germline V gene, CDR1 is WNHNN and CDR2 is SYGVQD (reference sequence). V dropped 6 bases and J dropped 0 bases, with 15 bases sitting between them. This CDR3 has 17 residues.

The chain recombines TRBV7-8 with TRBJ1-1, with 8 bases fitting TRBD1. This CDR3 comprises 15 residues. After removal of 4 bases from V and 3 bases from J, the junction contained 7 bases not matched to a gene. Germline CDR1 and CDR2: SGHVS and FQNEAQ. Here the CDR3 reads CASSSQTGVHTEAFF. For the CDR3, the DNA is TGTGCCAGCAGCTCCCAGACAGGGGTTCACACTGAAGCTTTCTTT. The full variable domain, completed using reference TRBV7-8 and TRBJ1-1, is GAGVSQSPRYKVAKRGQDVALRCDPISGHVSLFWYQQALGQGPEFLTYFQNEAQLDKSGLPSDRFFAERPEGSVSTLKIQRTQQEDSAVYLCASSSQTGVHTEAFFGQGTRLTVV.

This chain links TRBV18 with TRBJ1-1, with 9 nucleotides matching TRBD1. After removal of 5 bases from V and 4 bases from J, the junction contained 5 bases not matched to a gene. This CDR3 has 14 residues. Germline V gene data show CDR1 as KGHSH and CDR2 as LQKENI. Written as DNA, the CDR3 is TGTGCCAGCTCAACAGGGGGCGCGGGCACTGAAGCTTTCTTT. The encoded protein is CASSTGGAGTEAFF.

This chain uses TRBV9 with TRBJ2-4; TRBD2 matches 12 bases. Germline assignment: CDR1 SGDLS and CDR2 YYNGEE. The CDR3 is 14 residues long. V dropped 0 bases and J dropped 13; count of bases not matched to a gene: 5. CDR3 in DNA: TGTGCCAGCAGCGTAGCCACTAGCGGGGGGCGACAGTACTTC. Protein: CASSVATSGGRQYF.

The gene calls are TRBV7-3 and TRBJ1-1; D is possibly TRBD1 (5 bases). The length of the CDR3 is 12 residues. Germline values: CDR1 SGHTA, CDR2 FQGTGA. V was shortened by 5 bases and J by 4 bases, with 8 bases between the two germline ends. The CDR3 reads CASSQGSTEAFF. DNA of the CDR3: TGTGCCAGCAGCCAGGGTAGCACTGAAGCTTTCTTT.

The chain combines TRBV6-1 with TRBJ2-5, with D hard to call. The closer fit of TRBJ2-7 to the DNA end suggests the J call may be wrong. Germline V gene data show CDR1 as MNHNS and CDR2 as SASEGT. The CDR3 covers 11 residues. The CDR3 nucleotides read TGTGCCAGCAGCCATTCCTACGAGCAGTACTTC. This translates into CASSHSYEQYF.